The rows below give T cell receptor beta chains drawn from one sample of a study of cytomegalovirus exposure and HLA in healthy donors. This table comes from immunoSEQ multiplex PCR, and its TCRdb copy is limited to in-frame clones, with some not included. In the table there are over 130,000 clones, roughly 72% of which are singletons. Sequencing was carried out using PBMCs. These receptors were obtained from a man between 35 and 55 years old in good health and CMV-seronegative. Each CDR3 is given with its conserved first and last residue. Each record gives: CDR3 length, J gene, clone size, D gene, V gene, CDR3 protein, CDR3 DNA. The D gene is left open where the match is weak. The listing skips clone size in some rows; elsewhere it reads once, few, many or a size class.

cdr3_length: 17
j_call: TRBJ2-1
clone_size: NA
d_call: TRBD2
v_call: TRBV4-3
cdr3_aa: CASSQFYRDYGPDEQFF
cdr3_nt: TGCGCCAGCAGCCAGTTTTACCGGGACTATGGCCCCGATGAGCAGTTCTTC

cdr3_length: 15
j_call: TRBJ2-5
clone_size: NA
d_call: TRBD1
v_call: TRBV30
cdr3_aa: CARNQGEPYQETQYF
cdr3_nt: TGTGCCAGGAACCAGGGGGAACCGTACCAAGAGACCCAGTACTTC

cdr3_length: 15
j_call: TRBJ2-7
clone_size: NA
d_call: TRBD2
v_call: TRBV18
cdr3_aa: CASSPRAGGSYEQYF
cdr3_nt: TGTGCCAGCTCACCCCGTGCGGGGGGCTCCTACGAGCAGTACTTC

cdr3_length: 15
j_call: TRBJ2-5
clone_size: few
d_call: TRBD2
v_call: TRBV2
cdr3_aa: CASSGTSGHQETQYF
cdr3_nt: TGTGCCAGCAGTGGGACTAGCGGGCATCAAGAGACCCAGTACTTC

cdr3_length: 15
j_call: TRBJ2-7
clone_size: few
d_call: NA
v_call: TRBV6-1
cdr3_aa: CASRPPGAIAYEQYF
cdr3_nt: TGTGCCAGCAGGCCTCCAGGGGCGATCGCCTACGAGCAGTACTTC

cdr3_length: 14
j_call: TRBJ2-2
clone_size: NA
d_call: NA
v_call: TRBV19
cdr3_aa: CASSIQGNTGELFF
cdr3_nt: TGTGCCAGTAGTATACAGGGAAACACCGGGGAGCTGTTTTTT

cdr3_length: 16
j_call: TRBJ2-7
clone_size: NA
d_call: TRBD1
v_call: TRBV7-6
cdr3_aa: CASSRPTGASSYEQYF
cdr3_nt: TGTGCCAGCAGCCGCCCGACAGGGGCGAGCTCCTACGAGCAGTACTTC

cdr3_length: 11
j_call: TRBJ2-7
clone_size: NA
d_call: NA
v_call: TRBV6-5
cdr3_aa: CASKRDYEQYF
cdr3_nt: TGTGCCAGCAAGAGGGACTACGAGCAGTACTTC

cdr3_length: 15
j_call: TRBJ1-1
clone_size: NA
d_call: NA
v_call: TRBV5-1
cdr3_aa: CASSAQWAGNTEAFF
cdr3_nt: TGCGCCAGCAGCGCACAATGGGCAGGGAACACTGAAGCTTTCTTT

cdr3_length: 16
j_call: TRBJ2-1
clone_size: NA
d_call: TRBD1
v_call: TRBV23-1
cdr3_aa: CASSHPGTGIYNEQFF
cdr3_nt: TGCGCCAGCAGTCATCCCGGGACAGGGATTTACAATGAGCAGTTCTTC

cdr3_length: 15
j_call: TRBJ2-7
clone_size: NA
d_call: TRBD1
v_call: TRBV28
cdr3_aa: CASSLPGQVGNEQYF
cdr3_nt: TGTGCCAGCAGTTTACCGGGACAGGTAGGGAACGAGCAGTACTTC

cdr3_length: 15
j_call: TRBJ2-3
clone_size: NA
d_call: TRBD1
v_call: TRBV6-1
cdr3_aa: CASRLGQGGTDTQYF
cdr3_nt: TGTGCCAGCAGATTAGGACAGGGGGGAACAGATACGCAGTATTTT

cdr3_length: 15
j_call: TRBJ2-7
clone_size: NA
d_call: NA
v_call: TRBV6-6
cdr3_aa: CASSYSAGTTYEQYF
cdr3_nt: TGTGCCAGCAGTTACTCTGCGGGAACCACCTACGAGCAGTACTTC

cdr3_length: 16
j_call: TRBJ2-1
clone_size: NA
d_call: TRBD1
v_call: TRBV15
cdr3_aa: CATSTPGQGSYNEQFF
cdr3_nt: TGTGCCACCAGCACCCCGGGACAGGGGTCCTACAATGAGCAGTTCTTC

cdr3_length: 14
j_call: TRBJ1-2
clone_size: once
d_call: NA
v_call: TRBV29-1
cdr3_aa: CSVEEGGAGYGYTF
cdr3_nt: TGCAGCGTTGAAGAAGGAGGGGCGGGCTATGGCTACACCTTC

cdr3_length: 13
j_call: TRBJ2-7
clone_size: NA
d_call: TRBD2
v_call: TRBV6-1
cdr3_aa: CASGTSGSPEQYF
cdr3_nt: TGTGCCTCTGGGACTAGCGGGAGTCCCGAGCAGTACTTC

cdr3_length: 16
j_call: TRBJ2-2
clone_size: NA
d_call: TRBD2
v_call: TRBV19
cdr3_aa: CASSKWLAGGVGELFF
cdr3_nt: TGTGCCAGTAGTAAATGGCTAGCGGGGGGGGTCGGGGAGCTGTTTTTT

cdr3_length: 12
j_call: TRBJ2-7
clone_size: NA
d_call: NA
v_call: TRBV7-9
cdr3_aa: CSSSLATEKQYF
cdr3_nt: TGTTCCAGCAGCTTAGCCACAGAGAAGCAGTACTTC

cdr3_length: 15
j_call: TRBJ1-3
clone_size: few
d_call: NA
v_call: TRBV10-1
cdr3_aa: CASSGYSGTGNTIYF
cdr3_nt: TGCGCCAGCAGTGGATACTCAGGGACTGGAAACACCATATATTTT

cdr3_length: 15
j_call: TRBJ1-6
clone_size: NA
d_call: TRBD1
v_call: TRBV9
cdr3_aa: CASSSRTGAVSPLHF
cdr3_nt: TGTGCCAGCAGCTCCCGGACAGGGGCGGTGTCACCCCTCCACTTT

cdr3_length: 14
j_call: TRBJ2-7
clone_size: NA
d_call: NA
v_call: TRBV6-5
cdr3_aa: CASSYSAGSLEQYF
cdr3_nt: TGTGCCAGCAGTTACTCGGCGGGATCCCTCGAGCAGTACTTC

cdr3_length: 18
j_call: TRBJ2-4
clone_size: once
d_call: TRBD2
v_call: TRBV10-1
cdr3_aa: CASSERVAGDGKKNSQYF
cdr3_nt: TGCGCCAGCAGTGAGCGGGTAGCGGGAGACGGGAAAAAAAACAGTCAGTACTTC

cdr3_length: 15
j_call: TRBJ2-2
clone_size: NA
d_call: TRBD2
v_call: TRBV5-6
cdr3_aa: CASSRLAGEEGELFF
cdr3_nt: TGTGCCAGCAGCAGACTAGCGGGAGAGGAGGGGGAGCTGTTTTTT

cdr3_length: 16
j_call: TRBJ2-7
clone_size: NA
d_call: NA
v_call: TRBV18
cdr3_aa: CASSPVSVGRSAEQYF
cdr3_nt: TGTGCCAGCTCACCTGTTTCGGTGGGGCGGTCGGCCGAGCAGTACTTC

cdr3_length: 13
j_call: TRBJ2-3
clone_size: NA
d_call: NA
v_call: TRBV7-2
cdr3_aa: CATTWGQTDTQYF
cdr3_nt: TGTGCCACCACCTGGGGGCAAACAGATACGCAGTATTTT

cdr3_length: 15
j_call: TRBJ1-5
clone_size: NA
d_call: TRBD1
v_call: TRBV9
cdr3_aa: CASSVTGGGNQPQHF
cdr3_nt: TGTGCCAGCAGCGTGACAGGGGGAGGCAATCAGCCCCAGCATTTT

cdr3_length: 14
j_call: TRBJ1-1
clone_size: few
d_call: NA
v_call: TRBV27
cdr3_aa: CASSLRGGGTEAFF
cdr3_nt: TGTGCCAGCAGTTTAAGGGGGGGCGGCACTGAAGCTTTCTTT

cdr3_length: 13
j_call: TRBJ1-1
clone_size: NA
d_call: NA
v_call: TRBV19
cdr3_aa: CASSIAGITEAFF
cdr3_nt: TGTGCCAGTAGTATTGCAGGGATCACTGAAGCTTTCTTT

cdr3_length: 16
j_call: TRBJ2-7
clone_size: few
d_call: TRBD2
v_call: TRBV7-2
cdr3_aa: CASSCLAGGHTYEQYF
cdr3_nt: TGTGCCAGCAGCTGCCTAGCGGGGGGCCATACCTACGAGCAGTACTTC

cdr3_length: 13
j_call: TRBJ1-4
clone_size: few
d_call: TRBD1
v_call: TRBV30
cdr3_aa: CAWTKQGDEKLFF
cdr3_nt: TGTGCCTGGACCAAACAGGGGGATGAAAAACTGTTTTTT

cdr3_length: 16
j_call: TRBJ2-2
clone_size: NA
d_call: TRBD2
v_call: TRBV27
cdr3_aa: CAGRLTGLANTGELFF
cdr3_nt: TGTGCCGGAAGGTTAACGGGACTAGCAAACACCGGGGAGCTGTTTTTT

cdr3_length: 17
j_call: TRBJ2-3
clone_size: NA
d_call: TRBD2
v_call: TRBV5-1
cdr3_aa: CASSFRRTSGKGDTQYF
cdr3_nt: TGCGCCAGCAGCTTTCGTCGGACTAGCGGGAAGGGAGATACGCAGTATTTT

cdr3_length: 15
j_call: TRBJ2-7
clone_size: NA
d_call: TRBD2
v_call: TRBV30
cdr3_aa: CAWEKTSGSQREQYF
cdr3_nt: TGTGCCTGGGAAAAAACTAGCGGGAGCCAACGGGAGCAGTACTTC

cdr3_length: 17
j_call: TRBJ2-1
clone_size: NA
d_call: TRBD2
v_call: TRBV10-3
cdr3_aa: CAIRGGDGFQAYNEQFF
cdr3_nt: TGTGCCATCCGCGGGGGTGATGGGTTCCAAGCCTACAATGAGCAGTTCTTC

cdr3_length: 17
j_call: TRBJ2-7
clone_size: NA
d_call: TRBD1
v_call: TRBV15
cdr3_aa: CATSRDGGTGSLYEQYF
cdr3_nt: TGTGCCACCAGCAGAGATGGGGGGACAGGGTCCCTTTACGAGCAGTACTTC